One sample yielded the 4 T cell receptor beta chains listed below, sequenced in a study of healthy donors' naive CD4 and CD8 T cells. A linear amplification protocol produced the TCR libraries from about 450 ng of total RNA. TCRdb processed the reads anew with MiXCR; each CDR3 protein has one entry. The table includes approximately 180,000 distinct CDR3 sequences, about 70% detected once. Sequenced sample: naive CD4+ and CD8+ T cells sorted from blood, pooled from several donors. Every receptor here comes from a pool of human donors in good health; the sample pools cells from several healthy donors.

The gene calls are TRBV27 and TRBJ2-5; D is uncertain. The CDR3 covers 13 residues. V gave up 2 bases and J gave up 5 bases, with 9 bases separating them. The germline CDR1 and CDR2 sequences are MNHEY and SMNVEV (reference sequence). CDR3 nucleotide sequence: TGTGCCAGCAGTTTACTAGGTCGGGAGACCCAGTACTTC. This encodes CASSLLGRETQYF.

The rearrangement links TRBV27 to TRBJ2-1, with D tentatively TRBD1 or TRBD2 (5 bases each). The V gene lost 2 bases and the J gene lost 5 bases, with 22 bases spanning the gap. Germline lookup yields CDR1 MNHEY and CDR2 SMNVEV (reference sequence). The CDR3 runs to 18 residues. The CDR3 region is CASSLRQGVGQPNNEQFF. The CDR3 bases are TGTGCCAGCAGTTTACGGCAGGGAGTGGGGCAACCTAACAATGAGCAGTTCTTC.

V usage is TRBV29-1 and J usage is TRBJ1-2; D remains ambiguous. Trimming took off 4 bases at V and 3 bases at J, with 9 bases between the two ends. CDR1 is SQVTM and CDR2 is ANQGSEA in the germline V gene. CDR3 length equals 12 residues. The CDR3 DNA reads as TGCAGCGTTGGTCGGGTGGACTATGGCTACACCTTC. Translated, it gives CSVGRVDYGYTF.

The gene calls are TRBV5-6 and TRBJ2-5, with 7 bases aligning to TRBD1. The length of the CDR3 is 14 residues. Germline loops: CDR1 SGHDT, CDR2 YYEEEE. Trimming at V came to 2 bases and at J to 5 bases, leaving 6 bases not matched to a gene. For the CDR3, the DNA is TGTGCCAGCAGCTTCCAGGGGGTGGGCGAGACCCAGTACTTC. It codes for CASSFQGVGETQYF.